The clone carrying this TCR beta chain was recorded once. The antigen remains unidentified. The entry originates in a study of cytomegalovirus exposure and HLA in healthy donors. With 60 Vbeta and 13 Jbeta primers, the PCR was carried out. The table came from immunoSEQ multiplex PCR; TCRdb's copy has only in-frame clones and leaves some out. The sample yields some 120,000 clones, around three quarters seen once. Findings and caveats of the study: TCR beta sequences reportedly predicted most subjects' HLA-A and HLA-B alleles accurately. Reportedly, a later analysis found an Asian-associated ancestry cluster had fewer N-insertions than the roughly 670-donor mean.

CDR1 is MNHNS, CDR2 SASEGT, per germline. The CDR3 totals 13 residues. Trimming took off 0 bases at V and 11 bases at J, with 14 bases between the two ends. The chain uses TRBV6-1 and TRBJ2-7, with D possibly matching TRBD1 (6 bases). The TCR originated in a male donor in good health and CMV-seronegative. What was sequenced was PBMCs. CDR3 sequence (DNA): TGTGCCAGCAGTGAAGCCGCAGGGGCGAACGAGTACTTC. Protein sequence: CASSEAAGANEYF.